Below are 14 T cell receptor beta chains sequenced from a single sample in a study of cytomegalovirus exposure and HLA in healthy donors. Primers included in the PCR were 60 Vbeta and 13 Jbeta primers. Clones were read by immunoSEQ multiplex PCR, and TCRdb kept only the in-frame ones, dropping some. Here the sample spans 150,000 or so clones, over 75% being singletons. Material for sequencing was PBMCs. Every receptor here comes from a man between 18 and 29 years old in good health and CMV-seropositive.

V and J are TRBV7-9 and TRBJ1-1; perhaps TRBD1 as D (5 bases). The V gene lost 3 bases and the J gene lost 1 base, with 15 bases spanning the gap. Germline CDR1 and CDR2: SEHNR and FQNEAQ (reference sequence). This CDR3 is 16 amino acids long. CDR3 sequence reads: CASSFSLIRGNTEAFF. For the CDR3, the DNA is TGTGCCAGCAGCTTTAGCCTGATAAGGGGGAACACTGAAGCTTTCTTT.

The rearrangement links TRBV6-5 to TRBJ2-2; 9 bases map to TRBD1. The germline gives CDR1 MNHEY, CDR2 SVGAGI. This CDR3 comprises 15 residues. After removal of 6 bases from V and 6 bases from J, the junction contained 8 bases not matched to a gene. This CDR3 reads CASSPGQGWAGELFF. The CDR3, as DNA: TGTGCCAGCAGCCCCGGACAGGGGTGGGCCGGGGAGCTGTTTTTT.

The rearrangement links TRBV7-6 to TRBJ2-5; TRBD1 agrees at 11 bases. Germline V gives CDR1 SGHVS, CDR2 FNYEAQ. Unmatched junction bases numbered 7, after V lost 5 bases and J lost 5 bases. This CDR3 is 15 amino acids long. In DNA, the CDR3 is TGTGCCAGCAGCACAAGGACAGGGGGCAGGGAGACCCAGTACTTC. Protein: CASSTRTGGRETQYF.

CDR3 loop: CASSPRGASTDTQYF. In DNA, the CDR3 is TGTGCCAGCAGCCCGAGAGGAGCTAGCACAGATACGCAGTATTTT. The chain combines TRBV9 with TRBJ2-3; D not certain. V gave up 4 bases and J gave up 0 bases, with 12 bases separating them. Germline-derived CDR1 and CDR2 are SGDLS and YYNGEE. This CDR3 is built from 15 residues.

The chain has TRBV30 and TRBJ1-3; TRBD1 agrees at 8 bases. CDR3 length: 15 amino acids. The V and J ends lost 4 bases and 12 bases, in that order; junction bases with no gene match: 17. Germline V lookup: CDR1 GTSNPN, CDR2 SVGIG (reference sequence). CDR3 nucleotides: TGTGCCTGGAAGGACGGGACACTTCAGGGGGCTAGCATATATTTT. Translated: CAWKDGTLQGASIYF. Together with reference TRBV30 and TRBJ1-3, the CDR3 gives the full variable domain: SQTIHQWPATLVQPVGSPLSLECTVEGTSNPNLYWYRQAAGRGLQLLFYSVGIGQISSEVPQNLSASRPQDRQFILSSKKLLLSDSGFYLCAWKDGTLQGASIYFGEGSWLTVV.

The chain carries TRBV11-3 and TRBJ2-3, with 8 bases lining up with TRBD1. Germline V gene sequence: CDR1 SGHNT, CDR2 YENEEA. Losses at the gene ends were 8 bases for V and 5 bases for J; bases not matched to a gene: 6. This CDR3 spans 13 amino acids. Here the CDR3 reads CASGDRTLDTQYF. The CDR3 bases are TGTGCCAGCGGGGACAGGACCCTAGATACGCAGTATTTT. Complete variable domain (other parts from reference TRBV11-3 and TRBJ2-3): EAGVVQSPRYKIIEKKQPVAFWCNPISGHNTLYWYLQNLGQGPELLIRYENEEAVDDSQLPKDRFSAERLKGVDSTLKIQPAELGDSAVYLCASGDRTLDTQYFGPGTRLTVL.

Note on this clone: One junction end does not reproduce the germline sequence, and a read error may be involved. The CDR3 DNA follows: TGTGCTAGCAGCCCCGGACTAGCAGTTGATACGCAGTATTTT. This gives the protein CASSPGLAVDTQYF. V and J are TRBV7-7 and TRBJ2-3; 8 nucleotides line up with TRBD2. The germline V gene encodes CDR1 SSHAT and CDR2 FNYEAQ (reference sequence). This CDR3 has 14 residues.

This clone was seen a single time. The V call is TRBV2, the J call TRBJ1-4; 7 nucleotides line up with TRBD1. V shed 6 bases and J 5 bases; nucleotides not matched to a gene: 9. CDR3 length: 15 residues. Looked up from germline, CDR1 is SNHLY and CDR2 is FYNNEI. CDR3 sequence: CASSQMDRRNEKLFF. As DNA, the CDR3 is TGTGCCAGCAGCCAGATGGACAGGAGGAATGAAAAACTGTTTTTT.

Here the CDR3 DNA reads TGTGCCAGCAATAGCGGGGGGAGCTCCTACAATGAGCAGTTCTTC. This translates into CASNSGGSSYNEQFF. This rearrangement joins TRBV5-4 to TRBJ2-1, with 10 bases identical to TRBD2. Germline CDR1 is SGHNT and CDR2 is YYREEE (reference sequence). There are 15 residues in the CDR3. Trimming removed 6 bases from V and 0 bases from J; junction bases left unmatched: 3. Full variable domain (outside the CDR3, taken from reference TRBV5-4 and TRBJ2-1): ETGVTQSPTHLIKTRGQQVTLRCSSQSGHNTVSWYQQALGQGPQFIFQYYREEENGRGNFPPRFSGLQFPNYSSELNVNALELDDSALYLCASNSGGSSYNEQFFGPGTRLTVL.

The V gene is TRBV19, the J gene TRBJ1-2; 8 bases fit TRBD1. Germline lookup yields CDR1 LNHDA and CDR2 SQIVND (reference sequence). The V segment lost 11 bases and the J segment 8 bases; nucleotides outside the gene matches: 13. This CDR3 spans 13 amino acids. CDR3: CAGARGQGGGYTF. The CDR3 nucleotides are TGTGCCGGGGCGAGAGGACAGGGAGGCGGCTACACCTTC.

The count of this clone is one. This chain links TRBV5-1 with TRBJ2-7; TRBD2 might be the D (6 bases). The CDR3 runs 16 residues. V dropped 0 bases and J dropped 7 bases, with 20 bases sitting between them. The germline V gene encodes CDR1 SGHRS and CDR2 YFSETQ. The CDR3 DNA reads TGCGCCAGCAGCTTGGGTGGCGGGGCTGGTGAGTCTGAGCAGTACTTC. As protein: CASSLGGGAGESEQYF.

This clone was found once. The chain has TRBV10-3 and TRBJ2-3, with D perhaps matching TRBD2 (6 bases). CDR3 length: 15 residues. The V end was cut by 6 bases, the J end by 5 bases, with 18 bases between. Looked up from germline, CDR1 is ENHRY and CDR2 is SYGVKD. The CDR3 bases are TGTGCCATCAGCGCCCGGGGGATATATCTAGATACGCAGTATTTT. Encoded protein: CAISARGIYLDTQYF.

This chain links TRBV11-2 with TRBJ2-2; unclear D gene. Trimming left V 5 bases short and J 7 bases short, with 11 bases between. CDR1 is SGHAT, CDR2 FQNNGV, per germline. CDR3 length: 13 amino acids. In nucleotides, the CDR3 is TGTGCCAGCAGCAATGGCGGTCACGGGGAGCTGTTTTTT. It codes for CASSNGGHGELFF.

V is TRBV2 and J is TRBJ2-7, with 9 bases fitting TRBD2. The V gene end was trimmed by 1 base and the J gene end by 2 bases; junction bases not matched to a gene: 3. The germline V gene has CDR1 SNHLY and CDR2 FYNNEI. The CDR3 has 15 residues. The CDR3 DNA reads as TGTGCCAGCAGTGAAGGGGCGGGGGGGACCTACGAGCAGTACTTC. Amino acid sequence: CASSEGAGGTYEQYF.